This entry concerns a single TCR beta chain. The data derive from a study of shared clonotypes between healthy human individuals. Study context: Three CD4 naive, three CD4 memory, two CD8 naive and one CD8 memory plate were used per donor.

The germline V gene encodes CDR1 SGHRS and CDR2 YFSETQ. With V trimmed by 1 base and J by 4 bases, 11 bases remained unmatched. The CDR3 sequence is 18 residues long. Data came from immunoSEQ multiplex PCR; TCRdb stores just in-frame clones and leaves some out. The table includes about 1.5 million clones, roughly 96% detected once. V is TRBV5-1 and J is TRBJ2-2; TRBD2 aligns across 9 bases. The sequence was obtained from a man aged 30-40 years in good health. The sample consisted of naive CD4+ T cells sorted from blood. Documented subset: CD45RA+ positively selected. The CDR3 reads CASSLKGARGRATGELFF. The CDR3 bases are TGCGCCAGCAGCTTGAAAGGCGCTCGCGGGAGGGCCACCGGGGAGCTGTTTTTT. Variable domain in full (rest from reference TRBV5-1 and TRBJ2-2): KAGVTQTPRYLIKTRGQQVTLSCSPISGHRSVSWYQQTPGQGLQFLFEYFSETQRNKGNFPGRFSGRQFSNSRSEMNVSTLELGDSALYLCASSLKGARGRATGELFFGEGSRLTVL.